These 6 T cell receptor beta chains share one sample of origin, sequenced in a study of T-cell memory formation after mild COVID-19. MiXCR was run by TCRdb on the 5' RACE reads, yielding one entry per CDR3 protein. The sample shows approximately 350,000 distinct CDR3 sequences, roughly 13% of them seen only once. Input material: PBMCs or a T cell subset sorted from them (not recorded which). Source of these receptors: a man younger than 35 who had mild COVID-19 (a few samples of this study predate the infection). Cell type and time point are not known.

The chain joins TRBV4-2 to TRBJ2-7; D may be TRBD1 or TRBD2 (5 bases each). CDR1 and CDR2 from the germline V gene are LGHNA and YNFKEQ. Between the trimmed V and J ends, which lost 2 bases and 2 bases, there was a span of 19 bases. This CDR3 region has 17 residues. The CDR3 reads CASSQYIGTARPYEQYF. The CDR3 region has the DNA TGTGCCAGCAGCCAATACATCGGGACGGCCCGGCCCTACGAGCAGTACTTC.

Regarding this clonotype: This could be a read error, since a much larger clone is one nucleotide away. This chain links TRBV4-2 with TRBJ2-3; D possibly corresponds to TRBD1 (5 bases). The germline CDR1 and CDR2 sequences are LGHNA and YNFKEQ. There are 13 residues in the CDR3. The chain's CDR3 is CARSQGVTDTQYF. In DNA, the CDR3 is TGTGCCAGAAGCCAAGGGGTCACAGATACGCAGTATTTT.

This chain links TRBV12-5 with TRBJ1-5; D is unclear. CDR1 LGHNT and CDR2 FRNRAP come from the germline V gene. V was trimmed by 1 base and J by 3 bases, leaving 4 bases between them. This CDR3 has 13 residues. CDR3 DNA sequence: TGTGCTAGTGGTTTGGAGGCCAATCAGCCCCAGCATTTT. Translated: CASGLEANQPQHF. Full variable domain (rest looked up from reference TRBV12-5 and TRBJ1-5): DARVTQTPRHKVTEMGQEVTMRCQPILGHNTVFWYRQTMMQGLELLAYFRNRAPLDDSGMPKDRFSAEMPDATLATLKIQPSEPRDSAVYFCASGLEANQPQHFGDGTRLSIL.

The V call is TRBV7-9, the J call TRBJ2-1; D ambiguous. This CDR3 spans 15 amino acids. Trimming stripped 1 base from V and 6 bases from J, with 13 bases between. Germline lookup yields CDR1 SEHNR and CDR2 FQNEAQ (reference sequence). In DNA form, the CDR3 reads TGTGCCAGCAGCTTAGTAGGAATGGCCCCCAATGAGCAGTTCTTC. As protein: CASSLVGMAPNEQFF.

In this sample, this clonotype turned up many times. J is TRBJ1-2 and V is TRBV5-6, with 9 positions matching TRBD1. CDR1 SGHDT and CDR2 YYEEEE come from the germline V gene. The CDR3 is 13 residues long. V lost 4 bases, J lost 4 bases, and 2 bases stayed unmatched. CDR3 loop: CASSPTGGYGYTF. Here the CDR3 DNA reads TGTGCCAGCAGCCCGACAGGGGGCTATGGCTACACCTTC. Together with reference TRBV5-6 and TRBJ1-2, the CDR3 gives the full variable domain: DAGVTQSPTHLIKTRGQQVTLRCSPKSGHDTVSWYQQALGQGPQFIFQYYEEEERQRGNFPDRFSGHQFPNYSSELNVNALLLGDSALYLCASSPTGGYGYTFGSGTRLTVV.

The sample holds one count of this clonotype. The V and J genes are TRBV2 and TRBJ2-7; 7 bases are shared with TRBD2. This CDR3 contains 14 residues. V lost 4 bases and J lost 3; bases outside the gene matches: 6. From germline, CDR1 is SNHLY and CDR2 FYNNEI. The CDR3 nucleotides read TGTGCCAGCAGTGGAGGGCTAGCGGACTACGAGCAGTACGTC. As protein: CASSGGLADYEQYV.